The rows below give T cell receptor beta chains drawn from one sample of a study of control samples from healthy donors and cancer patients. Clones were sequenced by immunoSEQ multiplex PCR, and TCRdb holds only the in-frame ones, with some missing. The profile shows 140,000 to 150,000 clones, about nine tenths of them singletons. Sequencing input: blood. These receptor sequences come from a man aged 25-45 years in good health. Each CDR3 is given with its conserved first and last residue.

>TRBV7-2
CASSLGGLAGYEQYF
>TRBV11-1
CASSLAEHQPQHF
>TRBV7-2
CASSSGAASYEQYF
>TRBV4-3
CASSQDLAGGDEQFF
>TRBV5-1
CASSLGTGSYGYTF
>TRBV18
CASSLQTGTSGNSYEQYF
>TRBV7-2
CASSRDRANEKLFF
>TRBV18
CASSTQGPSNSPLHF
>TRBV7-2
CASSYQQGTNEKLFF
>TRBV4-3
CASSVNANYGYTF
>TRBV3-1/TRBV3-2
CASSQGYRGSRNTEAFF
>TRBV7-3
CASSFLAGGPVYF
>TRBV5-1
CASSLVSDTQYF
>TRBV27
CASSRDSTSYEQYF
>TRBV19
CASTTGGIPSGNTIYF
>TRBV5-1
CASSNQGSEAFF
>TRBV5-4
CASSLGQGVSGNTIYF
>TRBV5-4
CASSGILAGARNEQFF
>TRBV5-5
CASSSGLAAAYEQYF
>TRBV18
CASSSGTGTREKLFF
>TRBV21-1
CASSKGQGNQPQHF
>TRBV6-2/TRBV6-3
CASSSTGRREQYF
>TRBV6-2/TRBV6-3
CASSYAGTGTGVNYGYTF
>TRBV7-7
CASSLEVLAGPFQETQYF
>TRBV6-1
CASSEGAAENTEAFF
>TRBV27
CASTNQEGGEQYF
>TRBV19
CASRRGTSGEKLFF
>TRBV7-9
CASSLRLAELVNNEQFF
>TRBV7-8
CASSSGGDYEQYF
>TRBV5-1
CASRSGRDGTYEQYF
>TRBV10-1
CASSIFYYEQYF
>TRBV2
CASTWLSMAYGYTF
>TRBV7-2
CASSFSVKETQYF
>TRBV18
CASSEDTNYGYTF
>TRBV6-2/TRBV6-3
CASSYFPVINEQFF
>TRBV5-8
CASSFQAASTDTQYF
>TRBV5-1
CASSLGDAGEQFF
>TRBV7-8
CASSPRVSTEAFF
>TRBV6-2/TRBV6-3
CASSPSGSIAKNIQYF
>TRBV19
CASSVTGSGNQPQHF
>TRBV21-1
CASSKVQGQDTQYF
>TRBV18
CASSPSLLSGTGEQFF